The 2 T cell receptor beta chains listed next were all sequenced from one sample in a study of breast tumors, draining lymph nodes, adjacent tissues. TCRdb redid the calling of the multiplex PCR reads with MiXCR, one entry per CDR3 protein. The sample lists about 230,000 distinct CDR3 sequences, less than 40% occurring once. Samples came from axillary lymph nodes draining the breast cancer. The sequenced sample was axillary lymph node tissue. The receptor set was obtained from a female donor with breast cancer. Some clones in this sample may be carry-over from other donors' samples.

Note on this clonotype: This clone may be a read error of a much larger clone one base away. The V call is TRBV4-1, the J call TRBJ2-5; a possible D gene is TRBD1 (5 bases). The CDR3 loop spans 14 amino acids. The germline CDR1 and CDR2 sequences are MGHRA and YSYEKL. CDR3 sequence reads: CACSQCDSQETQYF. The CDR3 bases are TGCGCCTGCAGCCAATGTGACAGCCAAGAGACCCAGTACTTC.

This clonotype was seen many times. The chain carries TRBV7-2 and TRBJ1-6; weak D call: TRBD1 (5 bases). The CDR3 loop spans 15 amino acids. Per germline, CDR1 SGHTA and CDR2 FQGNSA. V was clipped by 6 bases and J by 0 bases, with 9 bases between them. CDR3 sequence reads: CASSMDNSYNSPLHF. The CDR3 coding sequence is TGTGCCAGCAGTATGGACAACTCCTATAATTCACCCCTCCACTTT. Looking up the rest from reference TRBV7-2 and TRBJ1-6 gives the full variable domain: GAGVSQSPSNKVTEKGKDVELRCDPISGHTALYWYRQSLGQGLEFLIYFQGNSAPDKSGLPSDRFSAERTGGSVSTLTIQRTQQEDSAVYLCASSMDNSYNSPLHFGNGTRLTVT.